The clone carrying this T cell receptor (beta chain) has more than one count but fewer than ten. From germline, CDR1 is MNHEY and CDR2 SMNVEV (reference sequence). The CDR3 runs to 17 residues. Trimming cost V 2 bases and J 3 bases, with 14 bases left between them. The sample belongs to a study of beta chain features in type 1 diabetes. Of the isolated RNA, all was reverse transcribed, and so the sequenced material was expressed TCRB transcripts. Here immunoSEQ multiplex PCR was the method, and the copy in TCRdb shows in-frame clones only, minus some. The table includes under 450,000 clones, roughly 14% detected once.

The sequenced sample was naive CD4+ T cells from blood. The chain is built from TRBV27 and TRBJ2-6; no reliable D call. The sequence was obtained from a man aged 25 to 40 in good health. CDR3 DNA: TGTGCCAGCAGTTTACGGATTCCCCCACTTGGGGCCAACGTCCTGACTTTC. Residues: CASSLRIPPLGANVLTF. Combining the CDR3 with reference TRBV27 and TRBJ2-6 gives the whole variable domain EAQVTQNPRYLITVTGKKLTVTCSQNMNHEYMSWYRQDPGLGLRQIYYSMNVEVTDKGDVPEGYKVSRKEKRNFPLILESPSPNQTSLYFCASSLRIPPLGANVLTFGAGSRLTVL.